These 19 T cell receptor beta chains originate from one sample sequenced in a study of OX40 agonist ivuxolimab in advanced cancers. This table comes from immunoSEQ multiplex PCR, and its TCRdb copy is limited to in-frame clones, with some not included. The data hold 65,000 to 90,000 clones, with almost 90% observed a single time. The sequenced sample was CD4+ or CD8+ T cells sorted from blood, obtained in a trial of the OX40 agonist ivuxolimab. The receptors originated from an adult with an advanced solid tumor such as melanoma, head and neck, liver or kidney cancer.

This clone was found once. One end of the junction fails to match germline, which may point to a read error. For the CDR3, the DNA is TGTGCTAGCAGCGACACAAGATCTAGCACAGATACGCAGTATTTT. Translation: CASSDTRSSTDTQYF. The chain employs TRBV7-7 and TRBJ2-3, with no clear D. Per the germline V gene, CDR1 is SSHAT and CDR2 is FNYEAQ (reference sequence). The CDR3 runs to 15 residues. Looking up the rest from reference TRBV7-7 and TRBJ2-3 gives the full variable domain: GAGVSQSPRYKVTKRGQDVTLRCDPISSHATLYWYQQALGQGPEFLTYFNYEAQPDKSGLPSDRFSAERPEGSISTLTIQRTEQRDSAMYRCASSDTRSSTDTQYFGPGTRLTVL.

J is TRBJ2-3 and V is TRBV28; maybe TRBD2 (5 bases). Germline loops: CDR1 MDHEN, CDR2 SYDVKM. Trimming cost V 10 bases and J 8 bases, with 13 bases left between them. This CDR3 contains 11 residues. Written as DNA, the CDR3 is TGTGCCACCCTCGGAGGTAGTACGCAGTATTTT. This translates into CATLGGSTQYF.

The V gene is TRBV13, the J gene TRBJ2-1; possible D gene TRBD2, 5 bases. With 5 bases removed from V and 2 bases from J, the gap between germline ends came to 16 bases. This CDR3 has 16 amino acids. The germline CDR1 and CDR2 sequences are PRHDT and FYEKMQ (reference sequence). CDR3 loop: CASSTRLAEAYNEQFF. CDR3 nucleotide sequence: TGTGCCAGCAGCACCCGGCTAGCCGAAGCCTACAATGAGCAGTTCTTC.

V is TRBV7-3 and J is TRBJ1-1; 7 positions match TRBD1. There are 13 residues in the CDR3. V lost 5 bases and J lost 2; bases outside the gene matches: 2. Germline CDR1 reads SGHTA; CDR2 reads FQGTGA. CDR3 loop: CASSRDSNTEAFF. The CDR3 nucleotides read TGTGCCAGCAGCAGGGACAGCAACACTGAAGCTTTCTTT. Looking up the rest from reference TRBV7-3 and TRBJ1-1 gives the full variable domain: GAGVSQTPSNKVTEKGKYVELRCDPISGHTALYWYRQSLGQGPEFLIYFQGTGAADDSGLPNDRFFAVRPEGSVSTLKIQRTERGDSAVYLCASSRDSNTEAFFGQGTRLTVV.

In this sample, this clone turned up once. This chain uses TRBV5-1 with TRBJ2-3, with 9 bases matching TRBD2. Per the germline V gene, CDR1 is SGHRS and CDR2 is YFSETQ. The CDR3 is 14 amino acids. The V and J ends lost 5 bases and 3 bases, in that order; junction bases with no gene match: 4. CDR3 residues: CASSSGSTTDTQYF. As DNA, the CDR3 is TGCGCCAGCAGTAGCGGGAGTACGACAGATACGCAGTATTTT.

The chain uses TRBV9 and TRBJ2-3, with 8 bases identical to TRBD2. The CDR3 consists of 17 residues. The germline gives CDR1 SGDLS, CDR2 YYNGEE. Unmatched junction bases numbered 9, after V lost 3 bases and J lost 0 bases. The CDR3 DNA follows: TGTGCCAGCAGCGAGGGTAGCGGGACACCTAGCACAGATACGCAGTATTTT. As protein: CASSEGSGTPSTDTQYF. Together with reference TRBV9 and TRBJ2-3, the CDR3 gives the full variable domain: DSGVTQTPKHLITATGQRVTLRCSPRSGDLSVYWYQQSLDQGLQFLIQYYNGEERAKGNILERFSAQQFPDLHSELNLSSLELGDSALYFCASSEGSGTPSTDTQYFGPGTRLTVL.

V and J are TRBV1 and TRBJ1-6. TRBV1 is a recognized pseudogene. The CDR3 totals 16 residues. DNA of the CDR3: TGCACCAGCAGCCCGTTACGGCCGCTCGAAAATTCACCCCTCCACTTT. It specifies CTSSPLRPLENSPLHF.

This clone was recorded once. This chain links TRBV29-1 with TRBJ2-2, with D perhaps matching TRBD2 (5 bases). CDR3 size: 15 residues. The V and J ends lost 6 bases and 3 bases respectively, with 17 bases between them. Per germline, CDR1 SQVTM and CDR2 ANQGSEA. Here the CDR3 DNA reads TGCAGCGTCCTCGGACTGGGCGCCGACACCGGGGAGCTGTTTTTT. Translation: CSVLGLGADTGELFF.

The chain is built from TRBV7-3 and TRBJ2-1, with a possible D match to TRBD1 (6 bases). Germline V lookup: CDR1 SGHTA, CDR2 FQGTGA. V was clipped by 2 bases and J by 3 bases, with 11 bases between them. This CDR3 spans 15 amino acids. The CDR3 DNA sequence: TGTGCCAGCAGCTTAGACAGGAAACACTACAATGAGCAGTTCTTC. It translates to CASSLDRKHYNEQFF.

This rearrangement joins TRBV5-4 to TRBJ1-3; 8 bases are a match to TRBD1. CDR1 SGHNT and CDR2 YYREEE come from the germline V gene (reference sequence). Trimming removed 0 bases from V and 1 base from J; junction bases left unmatched: 0. The CDR3 covers 15 residues. This CDR3 reads CASSLDRGSGNTIYF. CDR3 DNA: TGTGCCAGCAGCTTGGACAGGGGGTCTGGAAACACCATATATTTT.

The chain employs TRBV5-4 and TRBJ2-1; TRBD2 aligns across 10 bases. Germline CDR1 SGHNT, CDR2 YYREEE (reference sequence). V shed 1 base and J 3 bases; nucleotides not matched to a gene: 1. The CDR3 consists of 15 residues. The CDR3 coding sequence is TGTGCCAGCAGCTTGACTAGCGGGGTCTACAATGAGCAGTTCTTC. This sequence encodes CASSLTSGVYNEQFF.

This rearrangement joins TRBV5-1 to TRBJ2-3, with TRBD1 identical over 10 bases. Germline CDR1 and CDR2: SGHRS and YFSETQ. V dropped 2 bases and J dropped 5; count of bases not matched to a gene: 14. The CDR3 contains 18 residues. CDR3 protein: CASSFGYSTGGIGDTQYF. CDR3 nucleotides: TGCGCCAGCAGCTTTGGATATTCGACAGGGGGCATAGGAGATACGCAGTATTTT.

The rearrangement links TRBV4-2 to TRBJ2-5, with 7 bases fitting TRBD2. In germline, CDR1 is LGHNA, CDR2 YNFKEQ. J was trimmed by 0 bases and V by 4 bases; bases with no gene match: 5. This CDR3 region has 15 residues. Here the CDR3 reads CASSPDGRNQETQYF. The CDR3 DNA sequence: TGTGCCAGCAGCCCCGACGGGAGGAACCAAGAGACCCAGTACTTC.

The chain employs TRBV5-6 and TRBJ2-3, with D tentatively TRBD2 (5 bases). V dropped 1 base and J dropped 3 bases, with 15 bases sitting between them. CDR3 length: 16 amino acids. CDR1 is SGHDT, CDR2 YYEEEE, per germline. CDR3 nucleotide sequence: TGTGCCAGCAGCTTGAGGGTGGCGAGGGTAACAGATACGCAGTATTTT. It codes for CASSLRVARVTDTQYF. The whole variable domain, remainder taken from reference TRBV5-6 and TRBJ2-3, is DAGVTQSPTHLIKTRGQQVTLRCSPKSGHDTVSWYQQALGQGPQFIFQYYEEEERQRGNFPDRFSGHQFPNYSSELNVNALLLGDSALYLCASSLRVARVTDTQYFGPGTRLTVL.

This chain links TRBV29-1 with TRBJ2-3; 7 nucleotides line up with TRBD2. Germline V lookup: CDR1 SQVTM, CDR2 ANQGSEA. V lost 1 base, J lost 2 bases, and 9 bases stayed unmatched. The CDR3 runs 16 residues. CDR3 DNA sequence: TGCAGCGTTGAAGGAGATGGGGGAGGGTCCACAGATACGCAGTATTTT. This codes for CSVEGDGGGSTDTQYF.

This clone was detected a few times. The CDR3 loop reads CATRAGISEQYF. The CDR3, as DNA: TGTGCCACAAGGGCAGGGATCAGCGAGCAGTACTTC. V gene TRBV6-1 combines with J gene TRBJ2-7; a weak D match, TRBD1 (5 bases). The CDR3 totals 12 residues. Germline loops: CDR1 MNHNS, CDR2 SASEGT. Deletions cut 10 bases from V and 6 bases from J, with 16 bases between.

The V and J genes are TRBV7-2 and TRBJ2-3, with 11 positions matching TRBD2. The CDR3 extends over 16 amino acids. Germline assignment: CDR1 SGHTA and CDR2 FQGNSA. With 1 base clipped from V and 2 bases from J, the junction kept 2 bases outside the gene matches. The CDR3 is CASSLGGLAATDTQYF. The DNA of the CDR3 is TGTGCCAGCAGCTTAGGGGGACTAGCGGCCACAGATACGCAGTATTTT.

The chain carries TRBV4-1 and TRBJ1-5; D remains ambiguous. V was pared by 1 base and J by 2 bases, with 9 bases between. The CDR3 covers 15 residues. The germline V gene encodes CDR1 MGHRA and CDR2 YSYEKL. The CDR3 nucleotides are TGCGCCAGCAGCCAAGGAGGTTCGGGCAATCAGCCCCAGCATTTT. Amino acid sequence: CASSQGGSGNQPQHF.

This clone was seen only once. The genes are TRBV6-4 and TRBJ1-2, with D perhaps matching TRBD1 (6 bases). There are 13 residues in the CDR3. Germline CDR1 reads MRHNA; CDR2 reads SNTAGT. The ends were cut back, 4 bases at V and 5 bases at J, with 11 bases in the middle. The CDR3 sequence: CASSAGGGYGYTF. CDR3 coding DNA: TGTGCCAGCAGTGCGGGGGGCGGGTATGGCTACACCTTC.